Following are 8 T cell receptor beta chains from one sample sequenced in a study of blood T cell repertoires in COVID-19. This table comes from immunoSEQ multiplex PCR, and its TCRdb copy is limited to in-frame clones, with some not included. The sample includes some 320,000 clones, nearly 90% of them seen just once. Specimen: PBMCs or T cells enriched from blood (not recorded which). The receptors were gathered from a woman aged 45-65 years who had been exposed to COVID-19.

This sequence joins TRBV10-3 and TRBJ2-7, with 7 bases matching TRBD1. Per the germline V gene, CDR1 is ENHRY and CDR2 is SYGVKD. V lost 8 bases, J lost 3 bases, and 10 bases stayed unmatched. The CDR3 loop spans 14 amino acids. CDR3 nucleotides: TGTGCCATCGCCGTGAAAACAGGGGACTACGAGCAGTACTTC. It translates to CAIAVKTGDYEQYF.

The J gene is TRBJ2-2, the V gene TRBV5-8, with D uncertain. CDR1 is SGHTS, CDR2 YDEGEE, per germline. Trimming cost V 4 bases and J 7 bases, with 11 bases left between them. The CDR3 loop spans 13 amino acids. CDR3 coding DNA: TGTGCCAGCAGCCTTGCGGATAACGGGGAGCTGTTTTTT. Translation: CASSLADNGELFF.

In this sample, this clone turned up once. This chain connects TRBV25-1 to TRBJ2-7; TRBD2 is a possible D gene (6 bases). Germline CDR1 MGHDK, CDR2 SYGVNS. The CDR3 loop spans 16 amino acids. V lost 2 bases to trimming and J lost 6 bases, with 20 bases between them. CDR3 in DNA: TGTGCCAGCAGTGAACGGGCAGGGAGGACCCTCCGCGAGCAGTACTTC. It translates to CASSERAGRTLREQYF.

Written as DNA, the CDR3 is TGTGCCAGTAGTGCGTACTACGGGGAGAACACTGAAGCTTTCTTT. Protein product: CASSAYYGENTEAFF. The chain recombines TRBV19 with TRBJ1-1; the D is unclear. This CDR3 region has 15 residues. The V gene's germline CDR1 is LNHDA and CDR2 SQIVND (reference sequence). V gave up 5 bases and J gave up 1 base, with 14 bases separating them.

Concerning this clone itself: Compared with germline, one end of the junction differs, possibly owing to a read error. The chain combines TRBV3-1 (or the pseudogene TRBV3-2) with TRBJ2-1, with 9 bases fitting TRBD1. Germline V gene lookup returns CDR1 LGHDT and CDR2 YNNKEL (reference sequence). This CDR3 contains 12 residues. The CDR3 DNA reads TGTGCCAGCAGCCAACGTGACAGGGGGGTGGTCTTC. It encodes CASSQRDRGVVF.

This clone came up many times. The chain carries TRBV6-5 and TRBJ2-2; tentative D call: TRBD2 (5 bases). From germline, CDR1 is MNHEY and CDR2 SVGAGI. V was clipped by 6 bases and J by 4 bases, with 9 bases between them. The CDR3 is 13 amino acids. The DNA for the CDR3 is TGTGCCAGCAGGACGCGGGTCACCGGGGAGCTGTTTTTT. Protein product: CASRTRVTGELFF.

The chain has TRBV27 and TRBJ1-2; 7 bases align to TRBD1. Germline V gene lookup returns CDR1 MNHEY and CDR2 SMNVEV (reference sequence). The V segment lost 5 bases and the J segment 0 bases; nucleotides outside the gene matches: 9. This CDR3 region has 16 residues. CDR3 sequence: CASSPGQRLANYGYTF. CDR3 nucleotide sequence: TGTGCCAGCAGTCCGGGACAGCGATTAGCTAACTATGGCTACACCTTC.

V gene TRBV5-6 combines with J gene TRBJ2-7; 7 bases align to TRBD1. The germline V gene encodes CDR1 SGHDT and CDR2 YYEEEE. The CDR3 runs 13 residues. Germline trimming cut 6 bases from V and 2 bases from J; bases unmatched to any gene: 5. CDR3 in DNA: TGTGCCAGCACCCGGGACAGCCCCTACGAGCAGTACTTC. It specifies CASTRDSPYEQYF.